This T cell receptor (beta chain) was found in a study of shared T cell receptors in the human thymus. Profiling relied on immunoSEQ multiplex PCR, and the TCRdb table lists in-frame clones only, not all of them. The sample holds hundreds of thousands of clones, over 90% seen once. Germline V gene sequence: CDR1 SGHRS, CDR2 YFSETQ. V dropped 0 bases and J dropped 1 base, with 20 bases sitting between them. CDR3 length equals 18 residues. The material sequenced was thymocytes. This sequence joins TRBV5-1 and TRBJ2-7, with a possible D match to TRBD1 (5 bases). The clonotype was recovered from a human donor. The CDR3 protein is CASSLVPQVPTRSYEQYF. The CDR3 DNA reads TGCGCCAGCAGCTTGGTTCCACAGGTTCCCACGAGATCCTACGAGCAGTACTTC. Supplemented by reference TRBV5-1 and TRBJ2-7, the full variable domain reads KAGVTQTPRYLIKTRGQQVTLSCSPISGHRSVSWYQQTPGQGLQFLFEYFSETQRNKGNFPGRFSGRQFSNSRSEMNVSTLELGDSALYLCASSLVPQVPTRSYEQYFGPGTRLTVT.